This T cell receptor beta chain was retrieved from a study of shared clonotypes between healthy human individuals. Study at large: Each donor's CD8 memory used one plate, CD8 naive two, each CD4 subset three. General study points: The expectation was that sequencing depth would affect clonotype sharing among donors.

Using immunoSEQ multiplex PCR, the repertoire was profiled, and TCRdb retains in-frame clones only, with some absent. The table includes about a million clones, about 75% detected once. The study enrolled healthy HIV-negative adults without recent acute infections or vaccinations as donors. All the donors were Caucasian adults who lived in Nashville, Tennessee. About this clone itself: The antigen remains undetermined.

The germline gives CDR1 MRHNA, CDR2 SNTAGT. J lost 3 bases, V lost 5 bases, and 7 bases had no gene match. The CDR3 has 16 amino acids. Sequences were obtained from memory CD4+ T cells sorted from blood. Subset of the sample: CD45RA-negative fraction. V gene TRBV6-4 combines with J gene TRBJ2-1, with TRBD2 matching 10 bases. The sequence derives from a man aged 18 to 29 in good health. The CDR3 sequence is CASSPGLAALYNEQFF. CDR3 nucleotide sequence: TGTGCCAGCAGTCCCGGACTAGCGGCCCTCTACAATGAGCAGTTCTTC.